The 30 T cell receptor beta chains listed next were all sequenced from one sample in a study of technical replicates of blood from a handful of donors. TCRdb's table, derived via immunoSEQ multiplex PCR, lists solely in-frame clones and lacks some. The sample lists more than 75,000 clones; just over 95% were seen once. Sequencing was carried out using T cells isolated from PBMCs. These receptors were obtained from a human donor in good health.

The chain links TRBV28 to TRBJ2-7; D not resolved. CDR3 length equals 11 residues. Germline CDR1 and CDR2: MDHEN and SYDVKM. The ends were cut back, 7 bases at V and 3 bases at J, with 7 bases in the middle. CDR3 amino acids: CASTENYEQYF. In nucleotides, the CDR3 is TGTGCCAGCACTGAGAACTACGAGCAGTACTTC.

This rearrangement joins TRBV29-1 to TRBJ1-2, with 10 bases aligning to TRBD1. Trimming cost V 0 bases and J 3 bases; bases outside gene matches: 10. The germline gives CDR1 SQVTM, CDR2 ANQGSEA. This CDR3 region has 17 residues. The chain's CDR3 is CSVEDARETGGDYGYTF. In DNA form, the CDR3 reads TGCAGCGTTGAAGATGCCAGGGAGACAGGGGGCGACTATGGCTACACCTTC.

This chain connects TRBV7-2 to TRBJ2-3, with a possible D match to TRBD2 (6 bases). CDR1 is SGHTA, CDR2 FQGNSA, per germline. Trimming cost V 1 base and J 4 bases, with 6 bases left between them. The CDR3 covers 13 residues. The CDR3, as DNA: TGTGCCAGCAGCTTAGGGGGGGCAGATACGCAGTATTTT. Residues: CASSLGGADTQYF.

V and J are TRBV2 and TRBJ1-5, with D unresolved. Trimming took 8 bases from V and 3 from J, leaving 14 bases between them. The germline CDR1 and CDR2 sequences are SNHLY and FYNNEI. The CDR3 covers 14 residues. CDR3: CASGSRGINQPQHF. CDR3 bases: TGTGCCAGCGGCTCTCGGGGAATCAATCAGCCCCAGCATTTT.

In DNA form, the CDR3 reads TGTGCCAGCAGCCCTAGCTACGAGCAGTACTTC. Translation gives CASSPSYEQYF. The chain recombines TRBV7-8 with TRBJ2-7; no clear D. The germline gives CDR1 SGHVS, CDR2 FQNEAQ. V was clipped by 5 bases and J by 3 bases, with 5 bases between them. The CDR3 extends over 11 amino acids. The full variable domain, rest sourced from reference TRBV7-8 and TRBJ2-7, is GAGVSQSPRYKVAKRGQDVALRCDPISGHVSLFWYQQALGQGPEFLTYFQNEAQLDKSGLPSDRFFAERPEGSVSTLKIQRTQQEDSAVYLCASSPSYEQYFGPGTRLTVT.

The rearrangement uses TRBV6-4 and TRBJ1-2, with a weak D call TRBD1 (5 bases). The CDR3 totals 14 residues. Per the germline V gene, CDR1 is MRHNA and CDR2 is SNTAGT. Trimming removed 7 bases at V and 7 bases at J, with 19 bases between. The CDR3 DNA is TGTGCCAGCACCCCTTTTGGGGGGGATGGTGGCTACACCTTC. Its protein product is CASTPFGGDGGYTF.

The chain is built from TRBV4-1 and TRBJ2-5; 9 bases match TRBD2. The CDR3 extends over 14 amino acids. From germline, CDR1 is MGHRA and CDR2 YSYEKL. With 4 bases clipped from V and 13 bases from J, the junction kept 13 bases outside the gene matches. The CDR3 is CASSLLGLAPPWYF. CDR3 nucleotide sequence: TGCGCCAGCAGCCTATTAGGACTAGCGCCCCCCTGGTACTTC.

This clone was counted a single time. V is TRBV12-2 and J is TRBJ2-3; TRBD2, the table's D call, was not compared with the DNA. TRBV12-2 is given as a pseudogene. The CDR3 sequence is 15 residues long. This chain's CDR3 is CASRLASEASNTQYF. The DNA for the CDR3 is TGTGCAAGTCGCTTAGCGAGTGAGGCGTCTAATACGCAGTATTTT.

The genes are TRBV7-7 and TRBJ2-3; 7 nucleotides align to TRBD2. CDR3 length equals 15 residues. In germline, CDR1 is SSHAT, CDR2 FNYEAQ (reference sequence). Unmatched junction bases numbered 2, after V lost 0 bases and J lost 2 bases. CDR3 amino acids: CASSLAGGTTDTQYF. The DNA of the CDR3 is TGTGCCAGCAGCTTAGCGGGGGGGACCACAGATACGCAGTATTTT.

About this clone itself: The junction shows a germline mismatch at one end, possibly a read error. The sample has other DNA sequences that encode this CDR3 too. The chain is built from TRBV5-1 and TRBJ2-7; 11 positions match TRBD1. Per germline, CDR1 SGHRS and CDR2 YFSETQ. This CDR3 is 17 amino acids long. The CDR3 sequence is CASSLGTGGRVSYEQYF. CDR3 DNA sequence: TGCGCCAGCAGCTTAGGGACAGGGGGAAGGGTCTCATACGAGCAGTATTTC.

The CDR3 sequence is CASSFRGPDTQYF. CDR3 coding DNA: TGTGCCAGCAGCTTCAGAGGCCCAGATACGCAGTATTTT. The chain combines TRBV7-3 with TRBJ2-3, with unresolved D. The V end was cut by 3 bases, the J end by 4 bases, with 8 bases between. The CDR3 runs 13 residues. Germline CDR1 reads SGHTA; CDR2 reads FQGTGA.

The genes are TRBV7-8 and TRBJ2-7, with D unresolved. The CDR3 runs 11 residues. Deletions cut 2 bases from V and 3 bases from J, with 2 bases between. CDR1 SGHVS and CDR2 FQNEAQ come from the germline V gene. The CDR3 coding sequence is TGTGCCAGCAGCTTACGCTACGAGCAGTACTTC. This translates into CASSLRYEQYF. The variable domain in full, with the rest retrieved from reference TRBV7-8 and TRBJ2-7, is GAGVSQSPRYKVAKRGQDVALRCDPISGHVSLFWYQQALGQGPEFLTYFQNEAQLDKSGLPSDRFFAERPEGSVSTLKIQRTQQEDSAVYLCASSLRYEQYFGPGTRLTVT.

The CDR3 reads CASSVAGGNEQFF. CDR3 bases: TGTGCCAGCAGCGTAGCCGGGGGGAATGAGCAGTTCTTC. The rearrangement links TRBV9 to TRBJ2-1; 7 bases are shared with TRBD2. This CDR3 has 13 residues. The germline V gene has CDR1 SGDLS and CDR2 YYNGEE. V was clipped by 0 bases and J by 7 bases; unmatched bases: 1. Full variable domain (rest looked up from reference TRBV9 and TRBJ2-1): DSGVTQTPKHLITATGQRVTLRCSPRSGDLSVYWYQQSLDQGLQFLIQYYNGEERAKGNILERFSAQQFPDLHSELNLSSLELGDSALYFCASSVAGGNEQFFGPGTRLTVL.

The chain employs TRBV19 and TRBJ2-1; a possible D gene is TRBD1 (6 bases). CDR3 length equals 14 residues. Trimming stripped 4 bases from V and 3 bases from J, with 10 bases between. Per the germline V gene, CDR1 is LNHDA and CDR2 is SQIVND (reference sequence). The CDR3 spells CASSRQVVYNEQFF. CDR3 sequence (DNA): TGTGCCAGTAGTAGACAGGTTGTCTACAATGAGCAGTTCTTC.

The V and J genes are TRBV7-9 and TRBJ2-7, with D perhaps matching TRBD2 (6 bases). In germline, CDR1 is SEHNR, CDR2 FQNEAQ (reference sequence). The CDR3 consists of 16 residues. Trimming pared 5 bases from V and 1 base from J, leaving 18 bases between. The CDR3 loop reads CASSSGPSDLSYEQYF. CDR3 DNA: TGTGCCAGCAGCAGCGGTCCTAGCGATCTTTCCTACGAGCAGTACTTC.

In its sample, this clone was seen a few times. Germline is not matched at one junction end, which may reflect a read error. The chain joins TRBV11-2 to TRBJ2-5; perhaps TRBD1 as D (6 bases). Looked up from germline, CDR1 is SGHAT and CDR2 is FQNNGV. CDR3 length equals 11 residues. The CDR3 coding sequence is TGTGCCAGCAGCGCCATGGACAGCGAGAACTTC. Protein product: CASSAMDSENF.

This chain uses TRBV20-1 with TRBJ1-1; D not certain. The CDR3 extends over 10 amino acids. Germline-derived CDR1 and CDR2 are DFQATT and SNEGSKA (reference sequence). Trimming left V 3 bases short and J 10 bases short, with 9 bases between. The CDR3 coding sequence is TGCAGTGCTAGCCACAGCGGAGCTTTCTTT. It codes for CSASHSGAFF.

The V call is TRBV5-1, the J call TRBJ2-7, with D perhaps matching TRBD1 (5 bases). Germline V gives CDR1 SGHRS, CDR2 YFSETQ. Trimming took off 0 bases at V and 0 bases at J, with 13 bases between the two ends. The length of the CDR3 is 16 residues. CDR3 nucleotide sequence: TGCGCCAGCAGCTTGGCTTCGTGGGGCTACTCCTACGAGCAGTACTTC. Amino acids: CASSLASWGYSYEQYF.

The rearrangement joins TRBV19 to TRBJ2-1; 12 positions agree with TRBD2. The CDR3 consists of 15 residues. The J segment lost 5 bases and the V segment lost 5 bases, leaving 4 bases of the junction unmatched. From germline, CDR1 is LNHDA and CDR2 SQIVND (reference sequence). The DNA of the CDR3 is TGTGCCAGTAGTTGGGGACTAGCGGGTAACAATGAGCAGTTCTTC. This encodes CASSWGLAGNNEQFF.

The rearrangement joins TRBV25-1 to TRBJ2-6, with TRBD1 as a possible D gene (6 bases). The CDR3 consists of 17 residues. Germline values: CDR1 MGHDK, CDR2 SYGVNS. V was pared by 4 bases and J by 2 bases, with 15 bases between. For the CDR3, the DNA is TGTGCCAGCAGTGGCTTTGGGGGCAGCCCTGGGGCCAACGTCCTGACTTTC. Its translation is CASSGFGGSPGANVLTF. Full variable domain (rest looked up from reference TRBV25-1 and TRBJ2-6): EADIYQTPRYLVIGTGKKITLECSQTMGHDKMYWYQQDPGMELHLIHYSYGVNSTEKGDLSSESTVSRIRTEHFPLTLESARPSHTSQYLCASSGFGGSPGANVLTFGAGSRLTVL.

J is TRBJ1-1 and V is TRBV30; TRBD1 agrees at 10 bases. The J segment lost 1 base and the V segment lost 0 bases, leaving 2 bases of the junction unmatched. This CDR3 is 15 amino acids long. From germline, CDR1 is GTSNPN and CDR2 SVGIG (reference sequence). CDR3 region: CAWSVRTGGNTEAFF. The CDR3 DNA reads as TGTGCCTGGAGTGTAAGGACAGGGGGGAACACTGAAGCTTTCTTT.

The gene calls are TRBV25-1 and TRBJ1-1; D remains ambiguous. CDR1 is MGHDK, CDR2 SYGVNS, per germline. This CDR3 region has 13 residues. Trimming took 5 bases from V and 8 from J, leaving 15 bases between them. CDR3 sequence reads: CASSLKGRAEAFF. The CDR3 DNA reads as TGTGCCAGCAGTTTAAAAGGGAGGGCCGAAGCTTTCTTT.

This rearrangement joins TRBV11-3 to TRBJ2-7; TRBD2 matches at 8 bases. Germline V gives CDR1 SGHNT, CDR2 YENEEA. The CDR3 sequence is 16 residues long. V shed 0 bases, J shed 2 bases, and the junction held 6 bases outside the gene matches. The CDR3: CASSLDRTSGPYEQYF. The CDR3, as DNA: TGTGCCAGCAGCTTAGATCGCACTAGCGGACCCTACGAGCAGTACTTC. The whole variable domain, filled in from reference TRBV11-3 and TRBJ2-7, reads EAGVVQSPRYKIIEKKQPVAFWCNPISGHNTLYWYLQNLGQGPELLIRYENEEAVDDSQLPKDRFSAERLKGVDSTLKIQPAELGDSAVYLCASSLDRTSGPYEQYFGPGTRLTVT.

V and J are TRBV13 and TRBJ2-1, with a possible D match to TRBD2 (6 bases). Germline CDR1 reads PRHDT; CDR2 reads FYEKMQ (reference sequence). Trimming removed 0 bases at V and 8 bases at J, with 14 bases between. The CDR3 totals 15 residues. The CDR3 protein is CASSLGPGSRDEQFF. The CDR3 DNA follows: TGTGCCAGCAGCTTAGGCCCCGGGAGTAGGGATGAGCAGTTCTTC. The full variable domain, rest sourced from reference TRBV13 and TRBJ2-1, is AAGVIQSPRHLIKEKRETATLKCYPIPRHDTVYWYQQGPGQDPQFLISFYEKMQSDKGSIPDRFSAQQFSDYHSELNMSSLELGDSALYFCASSLGPGSRDEQFFGPGTRLTVL.

The chain joins TRBV19 to TRBJ2-7; 11 bases agree with TRBD1. V lost 5 bases, J lost 6 bases, and 6 bases stayed unmatched. The CDR3 totals 14 residues. The germline CDR1 and CDR2 sequences are LNHDA and SQIVND (reference sequence). This CDR3 is CASSSGTGGAEQYF. CDR3 nucleotide sequence: TGTGCCAGTAGTTCCGGGACAGGGGGTGCCGAGCAGTACTTC.

The rearrangement uses TRBV28 and TRBJ2-2; 10 bases are a match to TRBD2. The CDR3 runs to 16 residues. The V segment lost 6 bases and the J segment 3 bases; nucleotides outside the gene matches: 7. Germline CDR1 MDHEN, CDR2 SYDVKM. This CDR3 is CASSRLAGVDTGELFF. DNA for the CDR3: TGTGCCAGCAGCCGCCTAGCGGGAGTTGACACCGGGGAGCTGTTTTTT.

The chain combines TRBV27 with TRBJ1-1, with a tentative D call TRBD1 (5 bases). Per the germline V gene, CDR1 is MNHEY and CDR2 is SMNVEV (reference sequence). The CDR3 runs to 15 residues. V dropped 3 bases and J dropped 0 bases, with 11 bases sitting between them. In nucleotides, the CDR3 is TGTGCCAGCAGTTTCGACAGCTACATGAACACTGAAGCTTTCTTT. Its translation: CASSFDSYMNTEAFF.

The sample holds one count of this clone. The gene calls are TRBV7-9 and TRBJ1-5; 7 nucleotides align to TRBD1. V lost 9 bases and J lost 2; bases outside the gene matches: 1. Germline CDR1 SEHNR, CDR2 FQNEAQ (reference sequence). This CDR3 is built from 12 residues. The CDR3 here is CASTGGNQPQHF. CDR3 DNA: TGTGCCAGTACAGGGGGCAATCAGCCCCAGCATTTT.

The chain employs TRBV2 and TRBJ2-3, with D tentatively TRBD2 (6 bases). V lost 9 bases to trimming and J lost 1 base, with 8 bases between them. CDR3 length: 12 amino acids. The germline V gene has CDR1 SNHLY and CDR2 FYNNEI. This CDR3 is CARGLGTDTQYF. Here the CDR3 DNA reads TGTGCCAGGGGACTTGGCACAGATACGCAGTATTTT.

J is TRBJ2-7 and V is TRBV19, with 11 bases fitting TRBD2. The CDR3 spans 14 residues. The germline gives CDR1 LNHDA, CDR2 SQIVND (reference sequence). J gave up 4 bases and V 2 bases, and 1 base lay outside the gene matches. The CDR3 sequence is CASSIIAGGYEQYF. DNA for the CDR3: TGTGCCAGTAGTATAATAGCGGGAGGGTACGAGCAGTACTTC.